This passage covers 28 T cell receptor beta chains from one sample sequenced in a study of cytomegalovirus exposure and HLA in healthy donors. PCR was performed using 60 Vbeta and 13 Jbeta primers. Sequenced by immunoSEQ multiplex PCR; TCRdb stores in-frame clones only, minus some. The sample has around 78,000 clones, about 60% seen once; the top ten hold around 5.8%. Sequenced material: PBMCs. The receptors here all came from a man aged 25 to 40 in good health and CMV-seropositive.

This chain connects TRBV29-1 to TRBJ1-2; 8 positions agree with TRBD1. The CDR3 contains 15 residues. The germline gives CDR1 SQVTM, CDR2 ANQGSEA. V gave up 3 bases and J gave up 7 bases; unmatched junction bases: 13. The CDR3 bases are TGCAGCGTTGACCACAGGGGGGAGCTGTTCAGTGGCTACACCTTC. This codes for CSVDHRGELFSGYTF.

The chain is built from TRBV6-6 and TRBJ2-7; D unclear. V lost 2 bases, J lost 6 bases, and 11 bases lay in between. This CDR3 spans 13 amino acids. Germline values: CDR1 MNHNY, CDR2 SVGAGI (reference sequence). The CDR3 protein is CASSYIGPREQYF. CDR3 sequence (DNA): TGTGCCAGCAGTTACATTGGCCCCCGCGAGCAGTACTTC.

This rearrangement joins TRBV27 to TRBJ2-1; TRBD1 agrees at 7 bases. CDR3 length equals 14 residues. Germline V CDR1 and CDR2: MNHEY, SMNVEV (reference sequence). J lost 8 bases, V lost 3 bases, and 7 bases had no gene match. The chain's CDR3 is CASSFQGEFYEQFF. In DNA, the CDR3 is TGTGCCAGCAGTTTTCAGGGGGAATTTTATGAGCAGTTCTTC.

The gene calls are TRBV19 and TRBJ2-2, with D perhaps TRBD2 (5 bases). In germline, CDR1 is LNHDA, CDR2 SQIVND (reference sequence). This CDR3 has 17 residues. Trimming shortened V by 1 base and J by 0 bases, and 12 bases separated the two germline ends. CDR3 sequence reads: CASSIGFRGTNTGELFF. The CDR3 DNA reads TGTGCCAGTAGTATAGGGTTTCGGGGAACGAACACCGGGGAGCTGTTTTTT.

This clone was observed once. The V and J genes are TRBV7-6 and TRBJ1-2, with D unresolved. Trimming pared 1 base from V and 8 bases from J, leaving 11 bases between. Germline V lookup: CDR1 SGHVS, CDR2 FNYEAQ. The CDR3 is 13 amino acids. In DNA, the CDR3 is TGTGCCAGCAGCTTAGAGTACGGGTCCGGCTACACCTTC. As protein: CASSLEYGSGYTF. Together with reference TRBV7-6 and TRBJ1-2, the CDR3 gives the full variable domain: GAGVSQSPRYKVTKRGQDVALRCDPISGHVSLYWYRQALGQGPEFLTYFNYEAQQDKSGLPNDRFSAERPEGSISTLTIQRTEQRDSAMYRCASSLEYGSGYTFGSGTRLTVV.

This rearrangement joins TRBV6-1 to TRBJ1-2; no definite D call. Deletions cut 8 bases from V and 2 bases from J, with 12 bases between. CDR1 MNHNS and CDR2 SASEGT come from the germline V gene. This CDR3 spans 13 amino acids. In DNA form, the CDR3 reads TGTGCCAGCGAGGTGACGGGGAACTATGGCTACACCTTC. Its protein is CASEVTGNYGYTF.

V gene TRBV21-1 combines with J gene TRBJ2-5; whether TRBD1, the table's D call, matches the DNA was not checked. TRBV21-1 counts as a pseudogene. The CDR3 runs to 16 residues. CDR3 nucleotides: TGTGCCAGCAGCATTGCACCGGGACAGTGGAGAGAGACCCAGTACTTC. It encodes CASSIAPGQWRETQYF.

The chain carries TRBV6-1 and TRBJ2-2, with D maybe TRBD1 (6 bases). The V end was cut by 8 bases, the J end by 6 bases, with 16 bases between. This CDR3 comprises 14 residues. CDR1 and CDR2 from the germline V gene are MNHNS and SASEGT. CDR3 DNA sequence: TGTGCCAGCTGGAATTCAGGGGTATCCGGGGAGCTGTTTTTT. Amino acids: CASWNSGVSGELFF.

The chain is built from TRBV27 and TRBJ2-5; D may be TRBD1 (6 bases). The end of the DNA aligns better with TRBJ2-7, so the J call may be wrong. This CDR3 region has 15 residues. The germline V gene encodes CDR1 MNHEY and CDR2 SMNVEV (reference sequence). CDR3 loop: CASSLYRAVRYEQYF. CDR3 coding DNA: TGTGCCAGCAGTTTATACAGGGCTGTTCGCTACGAGCAGTACTTC.

The sample holds a few counts of this clone. The chain's CDR3 is CASRGTGNGYTF. The CDR3 DNA reads TGTGCCAGCAGAGGGACAGGGAATGGCTACACCTTC. V and J are TRBV25-1 and TRBJ1-2; 9 bases agree with TRBD1. The trim removed 6 bases at V and 6 bases at J, leaving 2 bases unmatched. The CDR3 extends over 12 amino acids. Germline V gene sequence: CDR1 MGHDK, CDR2 SYGVNS.

This clone occurred once. The junction does not match germline at one end; this may be a read error. The chain combines TRBV6-1 with TRBJ1-5; no definite D call. Germline V gives CDR1 MNHNS, CDR2 SASEGT. This CDR3 contains 13 residues. The CDR3 DNA is TGTGCCGGCAGTGACCCACCCAGGCAGCCCCAGCATTTT. This gives the protein CAGSDPPRQPQHF.

This chain joins TRBV13 and TRBJ2-3; no definite D call. Trimming shortened V by 5 bases and J by 2 bases, and 5 bases separated the two germline ends. Germline loops: CDR1 PRHDT, CDR2 FYEKMQ (reference sequence). This CDR3 is 12 amino acids long. The CDR3 nucleotides read TGTGCCAGCAGCCAGGCCACAGATACGCAGTATTTT. Protein sequence: CASSQATDTQYF.

This clone appeared a few times. The chain joins TRBV11-2 to TRBJ2-1; possibly TRBD1 for D (5 bases). CDR1 is SGHAT and CDR2 is FQNNGV in the germline V gene. The CDR3 spans 12 residues. The V end was cut by 5 bases, the J end by 7 bases, with 9 bases between. In nucleotides, the CDR3 is TGTGCCAGCAGCCCCGCAGGGAATGAGCAGTTCTTC. Its protein is CASSPAGNEQFF.

In this sample, this clone turned up a few times. The V call is TRBV19, the J call TRBJ1-4; D is perhaps TRBD1 (6 bases). Germline CDR1 LNHDA, CDR2 SQIVND (reference sequence). The CDR3 covers 17 residues. Trimming stripped 0 bases from V and 5 bases from J, with 16 bases between. CDR3: CASSIDRTGNGNEKLFF. The CDR3 nucleotides are TGTGCCAGTAGTATAGATCGAACAGGGAACGGGAATGAAAAACTGTTTTTT. The whole variable domain, filled in from reference TRBV19 and TRBJ1-4, reads DGGITQSPKYLFRKEGQNVTLSCEQNLNHDAMYWYRQDPGQGLRLIYYSQIVNDFQKGDIAEGYSVSREKKESFPLTVTSAQKNPTAFYLCASSIDRTGNGNEKLFFGSGTQLSVL.

This rearrangement joins TRBV10-1 to TRBJ1-5; D call uncertain. This CDR3 is built from 13 residues. Trimming stripped 2 bases from V and 2 bases from J, with 4 bases between. CDR1 and CDR2 from the germline V gene are WNHNN and SYGVQD (reference sequence). CDR3 protein: CASSEAGNQPQHF. Here the CDR3 DNA reads TGCGCCAGCAGTGAGGCAGGCAATCAGCCCCAGCATTTT.

V gene TRBV18 combines with J gene TRBJ2-2; D not certain. Trimming left V 8 bases short and J 1 base short, with 14 bases between. The CDR3 contains 15 residues. CDR1 is KGHSH, CDR2 LQKENI, per germline. The CDR3 DNA sequence: TGTGCCAGCCACAGAGAGACGGTGAACACCGGGGAGCTGTTTTTT. Translated, it gives CASHRETVNTGELFF.

This clone was seen only a few times. The chain couples TRBV2 to TRBJ2-2, with 8 bases lining up with TRBD1. CDR1 and CDR2 from the germline V gene are SNHLY and FYNNEI. With V trimmed by 6 bases and J by 4 bases, 13 bases remained unmatched. The CDR3 runs to 17 residues. This CDR3 reads CASSQGADRDLTGELFF. The DNA of the CDR3 is TGTGCCAGCAGCCAGGGGGCGGACAGGGACCTCACCGGGGAGCTGTTTTTT.

J is TRBJ1-1 and V is TRBV30; 7 nucleotides align to TRBD1. CDR1 is GTSNPN and CDR2 is SVGIG in the germline V gene (reference sequence). The CDR3 consists of 17 residues. J gave up 3 bases and V 1 base, and 14 bases lay outside the gene matches. CDR3 residues: CAWSGGTGDRVDTEAFF. The CDR3 nucleotides read TGTGCCTGGAGTGGGGGAACAGGGGATCGGGTAGACACTGAAGCTTTCTTT. The full variable domain, with the rest looked up from reference TRBV30 and TRBJ1-1, is SQTIHQWPATLVQPVGSPLSLECTVEGTSNPNLYWYRQAAGRGLQLLFYSVGIGQISSEVPQNLSASRPQDRQFILSSKKLLLSDSGFYLCAWSGGTGDRVDTEAFFGQGTRLTVV.

This chain uses TRBV5-1 with TRBJ2-7; 13 bases fit TRBD2. The CDR3 has 14 residues. Trimming at V came to 2 bases and at J to 5 bases, leaving 1 base not matched to a gene. The germline V gene has CDR1 SGHRS and CDR2 YFSETQ. CDR3 residues: CASSFGTSGDEQYF. CDR3 DNA sequence: TGCGCCAGCAGCTTCGGGACTAGCGGGGACGAGCAGTACTTC. Filled out from reference TRBV5-1 and TRBJ2-7, the complete variable domain reads KAGVTQTPRYLIKTRGQQVTLSCSPISGHRSVSWYQQTPGQGLQFLFEYFSETQRNKGNFPGRFSGRQFSNSRSEMNVSTLELGDSALYLCASSFGTSGDEQYFGPGTRLTVT.

This chain links TRBV11-3 with TRBJ2-1; 7 nucleotides match TRBD2. Germline values: CDR1 SGHNT, CDR2 YENEEA. This CDR3 is built from 16 residues. V gave up 1 base and J gave up 7 bases; unmatched junction bases: 10. In nucleotides, the CDR3 is TGTGCCAGCAGCTTAGTGGGGCGGGAGTTTGGTAATGAGCAGTTCTTC. Amino acids: CASSLVGREFGNEQFF.

The chain uses TRBV28 and TRBJ1-6; 9 bases align to TRBD1. In germline, CDR1 is MDHEN, CDR2 SYDVKM. V lost 2 bases, J lost 6 bases, and 11 bases stayed unmatched. The length of the CDR3 is 18 residues. CDR3: CASSLRGRLGQGNSPLHF. The CDR3 DNA sequence: TGTGCCAGCAGTTTAAGGGGACGGTTGGGACAGGGTAATTCACCCCTCCACTTT.

This rearrangement joins TRBV5-1 to TRBJ1-1; 9 bases align to TRBD1. The CDR3 has 13 residues. The germline gives CDR1 SGHRS, CDR2 YFSETQ. V was pared by 0 bases and J by 8 bases, with 2 bases of the junction left unmatched. In DNA form, the CDR3 reads TGCGCCAGCAGCTTGGAGGGACAGGGAGAAGCTTTCTTT. Translating gives CASSLEGQGEAFF.

This clone has just a few counts. The V call is TRBV28, the J call TRBJ1-4, with D possibly TRBD1 on 5 matching bases. Between the trimmed V and J ends, which lost 6 bases and 3 bases, there was a span of 5 bases. Per the germline V gene, CDR1 is MDHEN and CDR2 is SYDVKM. This CDR3 spans 12 amino acids. The CDR3 loop reads CASRTANEKLFF. The CDR3 DNA is TGTGCCAGCAGGACAGCTAATGAAAAACTGTTTTTT.

The gene calls are TRBV7-2 and TRBJ1-4; D possibly corresponds to TRBD1 (6 bases). Trimming removed 0 bases from V and 8 bases from J, with 10 bases in between. There are 14 residues in the CDR3. Germline loops: CDR1 SGHTA, CDR2 FQGNSA. The CDR3 DNA sequence: TGTGCCAGCAGCTTAGCGCTAAGGGGGGAAAAACTGTTTTTT. This sequence encodes CASSLALRGEKLFF.

This sequence joins TRBV6-4 and TRBJ1-1; D is unclear. Trimming removed 5 bases from V and 4 bases from J, with 11 bases in between. Germline loops: CDR1 MRHNA, CDR2 SNTAGT. The CDR3 sequence is 13 residues long. CDR3: CASSPIPGTEAFF. In DNA form, the CDR3 reads TGTGCCAGCAGTCCCATTCCGGGCACTGAAGCTTTCTTT.

In this sample, this clone turned up a few times. This chain connects TRBV29-1 to TRBJ2-3, with TRBD1 identical over 7 bases. The CDR3 runs to 12 residues. V shed 7 bases and J 3 bases; nucleotides not matched to a gene: 4. CDR1 SQVTM and CDR2 ANQGSEA come from the germline V gene. CDR3 coding DNA: TGCAGCGCTGACAGGGAAACAGATACGCAGTATTTT. It is translated as CSADRETDTQYF.

CDR3 protein: CASGWAPRETQYF. The CDR3 DNA follows: TGTGCCAGTGGGTGGGCTCCCCGGGAGACCCAGTACTTC. The chain combines TRBV27 with TRBJ2-5; no definite D call. From germline, CDR1 is MNHEY and CDR2 SMNVEV (reference sequence). This CDR3 comprises 13 residues. Trimming removed 9 bases from V and 5 bases from J, with 16 bases in between.

The chain is built from TRBV14 and TRBJ2-7; the D gene is possibly TRBD2 (6 bases). This CDR3 is built from 17 residues. Germline lookup yields CDR1 SGHDN and CDR2 FVKESK. Trimming removed 3 bases at V and 2 bases at J, with 20 bases between. The CDR3 nucleotides are TGTGCCAGCAGCCATCGCATAACCGGGACTCATACCTACGAGCAGTACTTC. Its protein is CASSHRITGTHTYEQYF.